The 3 T cell receptor beta chains given below trace back to one sample, sequenced in a study of shared T cell receptors in the human thymus. Assay: immunoSEQ multiplex PCR; the TCRdb copy retains only in-frame clones and omits some. There are approximately 580,000 clones in the sample; approximately 80% occur only once, and more than 0.01% lies in the top ten. These sequences were also reported in another study, on human thymus T cells.

The sample consisted of thymocytes. These receptors were taken from a boy under two years old with a congenital heart defect.

CDR3 sequence (DNA): TGTGCCAGCAGCTTAGCAGTGAGACAGCCCCAGCATTTT. Residues: CASSLAVRQPQHF. The V and J genes are TRBV7-8 and TRBJ1-5; D ambiguous. Trimming removed 0 bases from V and 7 bases from J, with 7 bases in between. Germline values: CDR1 SGHVS, CDR2 FQNEAQ. The CDR3 totals 13 residues.

The chain is built from TRBV4-2 and TRBJ2-2, with D unresolved. The V gene's germline CDR1 is LGHNA and CDR2 YNFKEQ. The CDR3 loop spans 18 amino acids. Trimming shortened V by 2 bases and J by 4 bases, and 20 bases separated the two germline ends. CDR3 sequence reads: CASSQCYRSECTTGELFF. The DNA for the CDR3 is TGTGCCAGCAGCCAATGCTATCGGTCGGAGTGTACCACCGGGGAGCTGTTTTTT.

The chain recombines TRBV5-4 with TRBJ1-2; no clear D. Germline CDR1 SGHNT, CDR2 YYREEE (reference sequence). The CDR3 has 14 residues. V shed 1 base and J shed 5 bases, with 12 bases lying between them. CDR3 residues: CASSLIEGGYGYTF. Written as DNA, the CDR3 is TGTGCCAGCAGCTTGATTGAGGGCGGGTATGGCTACACCTTC.